The 9 T cell receptor beta chains presented below share a single source sample, sequenced in a study of blood T cell repertoires in COVID-19 (dated by TCRdb to the early 2020s). The method was the immunoSEQ multiplex PCR assay. The source is immuneACCESS, and TCRdb retained only in-frame sequences with V and J called. Part of the clones is not carried over; for the studies checked, unresolved V genes explain less than half of this, and the remainder is unexplained. The table for this sample lists 60,000 to 85,000 clones; roughly 80% of them were counted only once. In total, the top ten clones hold approximately 20% of the sample. The sample taken for sequencing was peripheral blood. The source is an older woman with acute or convalescent COVID-19.

The gene calls are TRBV7-2 and TRBJ2-3; maybe TRBD1 (5 bases). The CDR3 is 15 amino acids. V lost 1 base to trimming and J lost 4 bases, with 12 bases between them. CDR1 SGHTA and CDR2 FQGNSA come from the germline V gene. CDR3 protein: CASSLVRGAADTQYF. CDR3 bases: TGTGCCAGCAGCTTAGTAAGGGGCGCCGCAGATACGCAGTATTTT. Combining the CDR3 with reference TRBV7-2 and TRBJ2-3 gives the whole variable domain GAGVSQSPSNKVTEKGKDVELRCDPISGHTALYWYRQSLGQGLEFLIYFQGNSAPDKSGLPSDRFSAERTGGSVSTLTIQRTQQEDSAVYLCASSLVRGAADTQYFGPGTRLTVL.

The chain has TRBV30 and TRBJ1-2, with D possibly matching TRBD1 (5 bases). CDR1 and CDR2 from the germline V gene are GTSNPN and SVGIG (reference sequence). The CDR3 runs to 16 residues. Trimming cost V 2 bases and J 3 bases, with 19 bases left between them. The chain's CDR3 is CAWSSSDRMNYYGYTF. In nucleotides, the CDR3 is TGTGCCTGGAGTTCATCAGACAGAATGAACTACTATGGCTACACCTTC.

This clone was observed a handful of times. The same CDR3 arises from other DNA sequences in this sample as well. DNA of the CDR3: TGCAGTGCTACGAGGGGGGAGACCCAGTACTTC. The encoded protein is CSATRGETQYF. The chain carries TRBV20-1 and TRBJ2-5, with D possibly matching TRBD1 (6 bases). Germline assignment: CDR1 DFQATT and CDR2 SNEGSKA (reference sequence). V lost 4 bases to trimming and J lost 5 bases, with 8 bases between them. This CDR3 spans 11 amino acids.

This chain joins TRBV5-1 and TRBJ2-1; 9 nucleotides line up with TRBD1. Unmatched junction bases numbered 3, after V lost 3 bases and J lost 8 bases. Germline loops: CDR1 SGHRS, CDR2 YFSETQ. CDR3 size: 13 residues. The CDR3 reads CASSSGQGDEQFF. The CDR3 bases are TGCGCCAGCAGCTCGGGACAGGGAGATGAGCAGTTCTTC.

The CDR3, as DNA: TGTGCCAGCAGCTTAGGACAGGCAGGGGGGACTGAAGCTTTCTTT. This gives the protein CASSLGQAGGTEAFF. The chain is built from TRBV7-2 and TRBJ1-1, with TRBD1 matching over 7 bases. This CDR3 is built from 15 residues. Germline V gene data show CDR1 as SGHTA and CDR2 as FQGNSA. After removal of 1 base from V and 5 bases from J, the junction contained 7 bases not matched to a gene.

The chain joins TRBV7-2 to TRBJ2-1; 15 nucleotides align to TRBD2. J was trimmed by 6 bases and V by 5 bases; bases with no gene match: 14. Germline V gene data show CDR1 as SGHTA and CDR2 as FQGNSA. This CDR3 is built from 19 residues. This chain's CDR3 is CASSVRTSGGAFSGNEQFF. As DNA, the CDR3 is TGTGCCAGCAGCGTCCGGACTAGCGGGGGGGCGTTTTCGGGCAATGAGCAGTTCTTC.

This chain uses TRBV30 with TRBJ1-2, with a weak D call TRBD1 (6 bases). Trimming removed 3 bases from V and 4 bases from J, with 18 bases in between. The CDR3 totals 15 residues. Germline-derived CDR1 and CDR2 are GTSNPN and SVGIG (reference sequence). CDR3: CAWRGELQGTYGYTF. For the CDR3, the DNA is TGTGCCTGGAGGGGAGAGTTACAGGGTACCTATGGCTACACCTTC.

This chain joins TRBV3-1 (or the pseudogene TRBV3-2) and TRBJ1-2; D remains unclear. Germline V gene data show CDR1 as LGHDT and CDR2 as YNNKEL (reference sequence). This CDR3 spans 12 amino acids. Trimming removed 4 bases at V and 5 bases at J, with 8 bases between. The CDR3 loop is CASSRSGYGYTF. For the CDR3, the DNA is TGTGCCAGCAGCCGCTCGGGGTATGGCTACACCTTC.

CDR3 protein: CASSPNRGNEKLFF. CDR3 DNA sequence: TGTGCCAGCTCACCAAACAGGGGGAATGAAAAACTGTTTTTT. The rearrangement uses TRBV18 and TRBJ1-4, with TRBD1 identical over 8 bases. The J segment lost 5 bases and the V segment lost 2 bases, leaving 1 base of the junction unmatched. The CDR3 is made up of 14 amino acids. Germline-derived CDR1 and CDR2 are KGHSH and LQKENI. The full variable domain, with the rest looked up from reference TRBV18 and TRBJ1-4, is NAGVMQNPRHLVRRRGQEARLRCSPMKGHSHVYWYRQLPEEGLKFMVYLQKENIIDESGMPKERFSAEFPKEGPSILRIQQVVRGDSAAYFCASSPNRGNEKLFFGSGTQLSVL.